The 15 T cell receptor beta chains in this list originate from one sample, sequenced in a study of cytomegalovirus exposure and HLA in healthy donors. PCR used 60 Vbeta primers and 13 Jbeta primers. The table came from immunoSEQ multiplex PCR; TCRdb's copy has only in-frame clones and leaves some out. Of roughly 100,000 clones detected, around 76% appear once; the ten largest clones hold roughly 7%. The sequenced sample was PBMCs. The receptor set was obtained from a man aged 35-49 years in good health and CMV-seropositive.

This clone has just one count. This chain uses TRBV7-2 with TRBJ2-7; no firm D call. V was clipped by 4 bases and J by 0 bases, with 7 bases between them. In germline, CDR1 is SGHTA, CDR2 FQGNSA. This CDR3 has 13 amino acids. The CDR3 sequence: CASSSPSSYEQYF. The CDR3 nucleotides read TGTGCCAGCAGCTCCCCCAGCTCCTACGAGCAGTACTTC. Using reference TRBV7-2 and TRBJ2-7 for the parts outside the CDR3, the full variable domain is GAGVSQSPSNKVTEKGKDVELRCDPISGHTALYWYRQSLGQGLEFLIYFQGNSAPDKSGLPSDRFSAERTGGSVSTLTIQRTQQEDSAVYLCASSSPSSYEQYFGPGTRLTVT.

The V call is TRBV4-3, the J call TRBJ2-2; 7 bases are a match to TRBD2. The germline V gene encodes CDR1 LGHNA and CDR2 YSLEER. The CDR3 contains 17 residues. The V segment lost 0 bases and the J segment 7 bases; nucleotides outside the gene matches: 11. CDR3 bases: TGCGCCAGCAGCCAAGAGTGGACTAGGGGTTTTTTCGGGGAGCTGTTTTTT. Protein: CASSQEWTRGFFGELFF.

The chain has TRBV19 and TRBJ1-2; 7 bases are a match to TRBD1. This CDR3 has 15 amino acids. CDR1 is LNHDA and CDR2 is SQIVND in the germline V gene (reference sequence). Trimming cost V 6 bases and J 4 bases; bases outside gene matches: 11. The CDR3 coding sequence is TGTGCCAGTAGGCGGACGGACAGGTCCCTCTATGGCTACACCTTC. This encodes CASRRTDRSLYGYTF.

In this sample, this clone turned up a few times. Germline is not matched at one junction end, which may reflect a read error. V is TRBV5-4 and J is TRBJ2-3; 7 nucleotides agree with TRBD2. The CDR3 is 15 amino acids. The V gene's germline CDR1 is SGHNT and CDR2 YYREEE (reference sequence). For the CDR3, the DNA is TGTGCCAGCAGTTTGGGGGGGAGGGTCACAGATACGCAGTATTTT. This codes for CASSLGGRVTDTQYF.

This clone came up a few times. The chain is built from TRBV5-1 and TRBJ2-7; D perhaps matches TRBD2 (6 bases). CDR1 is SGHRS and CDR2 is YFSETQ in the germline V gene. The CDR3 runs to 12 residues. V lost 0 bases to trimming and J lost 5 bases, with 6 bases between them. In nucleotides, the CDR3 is TGCGCCAGCAGCTTGGGGGGGGACGAGCAGTACTTC. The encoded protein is CASSLGGDEQYF. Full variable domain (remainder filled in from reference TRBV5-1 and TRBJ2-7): KAGVTQTPRYLIKTRGQQVTLSCSPISGHRSVSWYQQTPGQGLQFLFEYFSETQRNKGNFPGRFSGRQFSNSRSEMNVSTLELGDSALYLCASSLGGDEQYFGPGTRLTVT.

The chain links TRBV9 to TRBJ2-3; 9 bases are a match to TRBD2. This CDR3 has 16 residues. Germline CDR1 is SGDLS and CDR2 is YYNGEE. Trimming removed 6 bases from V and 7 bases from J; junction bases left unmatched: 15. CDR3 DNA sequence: TGTGCCAGCACCCGCGGGGGGGATACCCAGGTGCATACGCAGTATTTT. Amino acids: CASTRGGDTQVHTQYF.

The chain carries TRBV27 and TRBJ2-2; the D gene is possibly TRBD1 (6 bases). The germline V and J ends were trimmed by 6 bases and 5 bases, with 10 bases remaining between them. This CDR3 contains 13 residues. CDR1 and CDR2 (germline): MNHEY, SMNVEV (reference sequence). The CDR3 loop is CASRRGGTGELFF. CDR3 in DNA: TGTGCCAGCAGGAGAGGGGGAACCGGGGAGCTGTTTTTT.

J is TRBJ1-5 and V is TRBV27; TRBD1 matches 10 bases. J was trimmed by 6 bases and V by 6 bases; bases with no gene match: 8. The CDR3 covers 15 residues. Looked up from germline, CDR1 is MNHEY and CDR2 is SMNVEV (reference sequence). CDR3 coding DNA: TGTGCCAGCAGACCCACCGACAGGGGGCTTCAGCCCCAGCATTTT. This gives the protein CASRPTDRGLQPQHF.

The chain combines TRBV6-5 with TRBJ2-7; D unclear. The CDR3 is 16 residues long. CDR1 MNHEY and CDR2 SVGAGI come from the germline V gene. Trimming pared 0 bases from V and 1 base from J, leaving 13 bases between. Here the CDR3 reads CASSYSAGALSYEQYF. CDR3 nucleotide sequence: TGTGCCAGCAGTTACTCCGCAGGCGCCCTTTCCTACGAGCAGTACTTC.

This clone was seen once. The chain's CDR3 is CASSPTRGQTGNTIYF. The DNA of the CDR3 is TGTGCCAGCAGCCCTACCAGGGGACAAACCGGAAACACCATATATTTT. This sequence joins TRBV9 and TRBJ1-3, with a tentative D call TRBD1 (6 bases). Germline CDR1 is SGDLS and CDR2 is YYNGEE. This CDR3 has 16 residues. Trimming removed 4 bases at V and 4 bases at J, with 18 bases between.

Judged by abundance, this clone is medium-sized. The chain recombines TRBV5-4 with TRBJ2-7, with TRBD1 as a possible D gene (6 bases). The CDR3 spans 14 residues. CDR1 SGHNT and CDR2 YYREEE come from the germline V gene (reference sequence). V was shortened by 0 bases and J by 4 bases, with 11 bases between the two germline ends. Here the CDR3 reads CASSLEQGRYEQYF. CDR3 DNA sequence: TGTGCCAGCAGCTTGGAACAGGGTCGGTACGAGCAGTACTTC.

The CDR3 region has the DNA TGTGCCAGCAGCTTAGCAGGAGCAGGGAACTATGGCTACACCTTC. This encodes CASSLAGAGNYGYTF. The chain combines TRBV7-9 with TRBJ1-2; the D gene is possibly TRBD1 (5 bases). Germline lookup yields CDR1 SEHNR and CDR2 FQNEAQ (reference sequence). The CDR3 covers 15 residues. Trimming removed 0 bases at V and 2 bases at J, with 10 bases between.

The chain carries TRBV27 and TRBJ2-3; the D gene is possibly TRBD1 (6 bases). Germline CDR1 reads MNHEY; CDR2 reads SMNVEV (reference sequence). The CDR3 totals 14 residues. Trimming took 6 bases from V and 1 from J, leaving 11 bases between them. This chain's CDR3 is CASRHKGGTDTQYF. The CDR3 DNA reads TGTGCCAGCAGGCACAAGGGGGGCACAGATACGCAGTATTTT.

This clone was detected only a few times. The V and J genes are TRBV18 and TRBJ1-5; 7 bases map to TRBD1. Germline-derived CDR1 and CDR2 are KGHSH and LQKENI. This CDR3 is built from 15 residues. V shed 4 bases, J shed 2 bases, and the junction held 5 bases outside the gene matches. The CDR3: CASSQTGSGNQPQHF. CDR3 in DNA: TGTGCCAGCTCACAGACAGGGAGCGGCAATCAGCCCCAGCATTTT.

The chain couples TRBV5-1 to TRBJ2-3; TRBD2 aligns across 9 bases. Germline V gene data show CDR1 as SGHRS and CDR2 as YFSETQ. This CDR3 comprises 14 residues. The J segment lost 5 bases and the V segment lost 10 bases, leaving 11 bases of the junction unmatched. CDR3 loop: CASCAGGPVDTQYF. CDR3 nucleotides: TGCGCCTCTTGCGCGGGGGGGCCAGTAGATACGCAGTATTTT. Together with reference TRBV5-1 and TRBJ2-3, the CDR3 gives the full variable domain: KAGVTQTPRYLIKTRGQQVTLSCSPISGHRSVSWYQQTPGQGLQFLFEYFSETQRNKGNFPGRFSGRQFSNSRSEMNVSTLELGDSALYLCASCAGGPVDTQYFGPGTRLTVL.